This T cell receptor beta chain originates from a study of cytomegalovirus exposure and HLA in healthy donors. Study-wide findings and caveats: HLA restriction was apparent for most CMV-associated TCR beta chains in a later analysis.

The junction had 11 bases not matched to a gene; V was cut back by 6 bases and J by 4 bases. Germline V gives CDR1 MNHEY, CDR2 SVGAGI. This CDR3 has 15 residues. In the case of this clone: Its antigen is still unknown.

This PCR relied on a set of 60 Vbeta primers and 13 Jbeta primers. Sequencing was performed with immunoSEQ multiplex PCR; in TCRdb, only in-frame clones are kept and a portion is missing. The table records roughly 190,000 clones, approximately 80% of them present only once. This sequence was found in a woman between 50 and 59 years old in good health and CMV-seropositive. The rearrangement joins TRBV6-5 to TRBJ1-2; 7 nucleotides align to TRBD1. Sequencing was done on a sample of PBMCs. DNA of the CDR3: TGTGCCAGCAGAGGTCGACAGGGAGCCGCCTATGGCTACACCTTC. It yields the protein CASRGRQGAAYGYTF.